Presented here are 20 T cell receptor beta chains from one specimen sequenced in a study of molecular identifiers for immune sequencing clone quantification. One entry per CDR3 protein, called by TCRdb with MiXCR from the PCR reads. The sample has approximately 630,000 distinct CDR3 sequences, approximately 24% seen once. The source material was naive CD8+ T cells from blood, with Jurkat cell RNA spiked in. As to subset: FACS-sorted CD8+CD4-CCR7+CD45RA+ naive T cells. The receptors were sampled from a human donor in good health. Some libraries in this study had Jurkat cell RNA spiked in.

V gene TRBV2 combines with J gene TRBJ1-2; TRBD1 aligns across 8 bases. With 7 bases clipped from V and 1 base from J, the junction kept 8 bases outside the gene matches. Per the germline V gene, CDR1 is SNHLY and CDR2 is FYNNEI. CDR3 length equals 15 residues. The CDR3 loop reads CASNSGQGDNYGYTF. The CDR3 nucleotides are TGTGCCAGCAATAGTGGACAGGGCGATAACTATGGCTACACCTTC. The full variable domain, in which reference TRBV2 and TRBJ1-2 provide the parts outside the CDR3, is EPEVTQTPSHQVTQMGQEVILRCVPISNHLYFYWYRQILGQKVEFLVSFYNNEISEKSEIFDDQFSVERPDGSNFTLKIRSTKLEDSAMYFCASNSGQGDNYGYTFGSGTRLTVV.

This clonotype appeared a few times. The chain links TRBV2 to TRBJ2-5, with 12 bases that match TRBD2. The CDR3 loop spans 14 amino acids. V lost 8 bases to trimming and J lost 2 bases; unmatched junction nucleotides: 3. Germline CDR1 is SNHLY and CDR2 is FYNNEI. The CDR3 here is CASLTSGGQETQYF. The CDR3 nucleotides read TGTGCCAGCCTGACTAGCGGGGGTCAAGAGACCCAGTACTTC.

This clonotype has a count of ten or more. The rearrangement uses TRBV12-3 or TRBV12-4 and TRBJ1-5; D unresolved. This CDR3 contains 16 residues. V lost 5 bases to trimming and J lost 0 bases, with 14 bases between them. CDR3 sequence reads: CASSPSDGYSNQPQHF. The CDR3 nucleotides are TGTGCCAGCAGTCCATCGGACGGCTATAGCAATCAGCCCCAGCATTTT.

The rearrangement links TRBV12-3 or TRBV12-4 to TRBJ2-5; 11 bases align to TRBD2. The CDR3 spans 17 residues. J gave up 4 bases and V 4 bases, and 11 bases lay outside the gene matches. As DNA, the CDR3 is TGTGCCAGCAGTTCGCACCCGGTAGCGGGAGGGCGAGAGACCCAGTACTTC. Protein sequence: CASSSHPVAGGRETQYF.

The rearrangement links TRBV6-2 or TRBV6-3 to TRBJ1-1, with D tentatively TRBD1 (5 bases). CDR1 is MNHEY and CDR2 is SVGEGT in the germline V gene. This CDR3 region has 13 residues. Trimming left V 2 bases short and J 4 bases short, with 8 bases between. Written as DNA, the CDR3 is TGTGCCAGCAGTTACCCGGGACTCACTGAAGCTTTCTTT. Residues: CASSYPGLTEAFF.

The rearrangement joins TRBV2 to TRBJ2-5; no clear D. The V end lost 7 bases, the J end lost 0 bases, and 9 bases lay between the germline ends. Germline lookup yields CDR1 SNHLY and CDR2 FYNNEI. This CDR3 has 13 amino acids. CDR3 DNA sequence: TGTGCCAGCATCCCAGGAAACCAAGAGACCCAGTACTTC. This sequence encodes CASIPGNQETQYF.

This clonotype was observed a few times. The rearrangement uses TRBV30 and TRBJ2-3; 7 bases are a match to TRBD1. With 0 bases clipped from V and 3 bases from J, the junction kept 3 bases outside the gene matches. The germline gives CDR1 GTSNPN, CDR2 SVGIG (reference sequence). The CDR3 totals 14 residues. The CDR3 coding sequence is TGTGCCTGGAGTGTACAGGGGTGGACAGATACGCAGTATTTT. Translating it yields CAWSVQGWTDTQYF. Full variable domain (rest looked up from reference TRBV30 and TRBJ2-3): SQTIHQWPATLVQPVGSPLSLECTVEGTSNPNLYWYRQAAGRGLQLLFYSVGIGQISSEVPQNLSASRPQDRQFILSSKKLLLSDSGFYLCAWSVQGWTDTQYFGPGTRLTVL.

This clonotype was detected ten times or more. The chain recombines TRBV5-1 with TRBJ2-3; D is possibly TRBD2 (6 bases). Germline V gene data show CDR1 as SGHRS and CDR2 as YFSETQ. V lost 4 bases to trimming and J lost 4 bases, with 16 bases between them. The CDR3 loop spans 15 amino acids. The CDR3 loop reads CASSPVGTGADTQYF. For the CDR3, the DNA is TGCGCCAGCAGCCCAGTCGGGACTGGCGCAGATACGCAGTATTTT. The full variable domain, its missing parts supplied by reference TRBV5-1 and TRBJ2-3, is KAGVTQTPRYLIKTRGQQVTLSCSPISGHRSVSWYQQTPGQGLQFLFEYFSETQRNKGNFPGRFSGRQFSNSRSEMNVSTLELGDSALYLCASSPVGTGADTQYFGPGTRLTVL.

The table lists this clonotype with many counts. V gene TRBV6-5 combines with J gene TRBJ2-5; 8 positions match TRBD2. Germline V gene lookup returns CDR1 MNHEY and CDR2 SVGAGI. This CDR3 comprises 15 residues. Trimming cost V 2 bases and J 1 base; bases outside gene matches: 3. The CDR3 nucleotides are TGTGCCAGCAGTTACATAGCGGGGACCCAAGAGACCCAGTACTTC. This encodes CASSYIAGTQETQYF.

A single count supports this clonotype. This may come from a read error, since a much larger clone is one base off. This rearrangement joins TRBV30 to TRBJ2-1; D remains ambiguous. The CDR3 sequence is 12 residues long. Germline V gives CDR1 GTSNPN, CDR2 SVGIG (reference sequence). V was shortened by 2 bases and J by 10 bases, with 12 bases between the two germline ends. In DNA, the CDR3 is TGTGCCTGGAGTAATCAGCGCAAAGAGCAGTTCTTC. Protein sequence: CAWSNQRKEQFF.

The table lists this clonotype with a few counts. The rearrangement links TRBV2 to TRBJ1-2; possibly TRBD1 for D (6 bases). Looked up from germline, CDR1 is SNHLY and CDR2 is FYNNEI. The CDR3 length is 12 residues. The ends were cut back, 4 bases at V and 5 bases at J, with 8 bases in the middle. CDR3 protein: CASSGQEYGYTF. Here the CDR3 DNA reads TGTGCCAGCAGTGGACAGGAGTATGGCTACACCTTC.

A note on this clonotype: Its ends do not fully match the called genes, so a read error is possible. V usage is TRBV29-1 and J usage is TRBJ2-2; D call uncertain. The CDR3 is made up of 14 amino acids. Germline lookup yields CDR1 SQVTM and CDR2 ANQGSEA. The CDR3 is CRVEDPPHPGELFF. The CDR3 nucleotides read TGCCGCGTTGAAGATCCGCCGCACCCCGGGGAGCTGTTTTTT.

Ten or more counts support this clonotype. V usage is TRBV7-9 and J usage is TRBJ2-7; D is undetermined. Germline V gives CDR1 SEHNR, CDR2 FQNEAQ (reference sequence). CDR3 size: 12 residues. V gave up 1 base and J gave up 3 bases, with 4 bases separating them. The CDR3 is CASSLVGYEQYF. The CDR3 DNA is TGTGCCAGCAGCTTAGTTGGCTACGAGCAGTACTTC.

This clonotype has only one observation. A much larger clone is a single base away; this may be a read error. The chain recombines TRBV29-1 with TRBJ2-2; 7 bases are shared with TRBD2. Trimming cost V 8 bases and J 3 bases; bases outside gene matches: 6. The V gene's germline CDR1 is SQVTM and CDR2 ANQGSEA. CDR3 length equals 13 residues. This CDR3 reads CSSRRGDTGELFF. DNA for the CDR3: TGCAGCTCACGACGGGGGGACACCGGGGAGCTGTTTTTT.

The chain links TRBV4-3 to TRBJ2-7, with 7 nucleotides matching TRBD1. The germline V gene has CDR1 LGHNA and CDR2 YSLEER. V lost 2 bases and J lost 2; bases outside the gene matches: 6. The length of the CDR3 is 15 residues. The CDR3 nucleotides are TGCGCCAGCAGCCAATCGAGGCAGGGGGCCTACGAGCAGTACTTC. It translates to CASSQSRQGAYEQYF.

The chain is built from TRBV11-2 and TRBJ2-2; D is undetermined. Trimming left V 7 bases short and J 10 bases short, with 16 bases between. Germline V gene sequence: CDR1 SGHAT, CDR2 FQNNGV. The CDR3 has 13 amino acids. DNA for the CDR3: TGTGCCAGCATCTTGGCCGTCCAAGAGGAGCTGTTTTTT. This encodes CASILAVQEELFF.

The sample holds a few counts of this clonotype. The rearrangement joins TRBV4-1 to TRBJ2-1; D might be TRBD2 (6 bases). Germline V CDR1 and CDR2: MGHRA, YSYEKL. With 3 bases removed from V and 5 bases from J, the gap between germline ends came to 11 bases. There are 14 residues in the CDR3. The CDR3 region has the DNA TGCGCCAGCAGCCATGGGACGGGAGACAATGAGCAGTTCTTC. This codes for CASSHGTGDNEQFF.

The chain carries TRBV12-3 or TRBV12-4 and TRBJ1-6; 8 bases agree with TRBD1. The CDR3 is 14 residues long. The ends lost 1 base at V and 9 bases at J; junction bases unmatched: 2. In DNA form, the CDR3 reads TGTGCCAGCAGTTTAGGGACAGGGTTTTCACCCCTCCACTTT. Translated, it gives CASSLGTGFSPLHF.

This sequence joins TRBV5-1 and TRBJ2-5, with D possibly TRBD1 on 6 matching bases. This CDR3 region has 15 residues. Trimming removed 3 bases at V and 1 base at J, with 13 bases between. The germline V gene has CDR1 SGHRS and CDR2 YFSETQ. The DNA of the CDR3 is TGCGCCAGCAGCTCCGACCAGGGGACCCAAGAGACCCAGTACTTC. Its protein product is CASSSDQGTQETQYF. The full variable domain, in which reference TRBV5-1 and TRBJ2-5 provide the parts outside the CDR3, is KAGVTQTPRYLIKTRGQQVTLSCSPISGHRSVSWYQQTPGQGLQFLFEYFSETQRNKGNFPGRFSGRQFSNSRSEMNVSTLELGDSALYLCASSSDQGTQETQYFGPGTRLLVL.

This clonotype was seen only a few times. The V and J genes are TRBV5-1 and TRBJ1-4, with D perhaps matching TRBD1 (5 bases). The CDR3 extends over 15 amino acids. Germline V gene data show CDR1 as SGHRS and CDR2 as YFSETQ. Between the trimmed V and J ends, which lost 7 bases and 3 bases, there was a span of 16 bases. The CDR3 reads CASARFWGANEKLFF. The CDR3 DNA follows: TGCGCCAGCGCCAGATTTTGGGGGGCTAATGAAAAACTGTTTTTT.